The source of this TCR beta chain is a study of T cell responses to AZD1222 COVID-19 vaccine. The length of the CDR3 is 16 residues. V trimming: 7 bases; J trimming: 4 bases; junction bases outside the gene matches: 13. Germline V CDR1 and CDR2: SEHNR, FQNEAQ (reference sequence). Using immunoSEQ multiplex PCR, the repertoire was profiled, and TCRdb retains in-frame clones only, with some absent. The sample contains fewer than 85,000 clones, under 95% of which appear only once. Comments on this clone: Its cognate antigen is unknown.

Broader study findings: Per reports, nearly half of all spike-specific TCRs target regions that are unmutated in variants. CD4 TCRs associated with vaccination spanned spike, dominating at 160-218 and 743-854. Recipients of AZD1222 seropositive at baseline numbered only 6 or 7. All repertoire sampling was performed exclusively after the peak T cell response.

This clonotype was obtained from an adult in good health. This chain links TRBV7-9 with TRBJ2-7; 10 bases match TRBD1. Sequenced material: peripheral blood, taken on day 0 of MenACWY control vaccination. In nucleotides, the CDR3 is TGTGCCAGCACCCTAGGATCGGGGACAGGGGTTTACGAGCAGTACTTC. This translates into CASTLGSGTGVYEQYF.